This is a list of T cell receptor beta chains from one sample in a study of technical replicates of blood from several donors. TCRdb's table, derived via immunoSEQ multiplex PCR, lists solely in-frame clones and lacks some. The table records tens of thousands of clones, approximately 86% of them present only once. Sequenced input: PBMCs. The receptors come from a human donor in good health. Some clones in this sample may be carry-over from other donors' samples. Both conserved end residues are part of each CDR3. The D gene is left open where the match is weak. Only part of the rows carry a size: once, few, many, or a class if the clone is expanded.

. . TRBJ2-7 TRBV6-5 TGTGCCAGCAGTTTCTCTAACGAGCAGTACTTC CASSFSNEQYF
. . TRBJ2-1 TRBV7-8 TGTGCCAGCAGCCCTCAGATCGGCGGGCGATACAATGAGCAGTTCTTC CASSPQIGGRYNEQFF
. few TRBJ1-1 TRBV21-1 TGTGCCAGCAGCAAAAGGGGGCCGGGACAGGGGGTGAGAGGGAACACTGAAGCTTTCTTT CASSKRGPGQGVRGNTEAFF
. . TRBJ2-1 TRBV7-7 TGTGCCAGCAGCTTGTTCCCCCGGAATGTTGGGGGCAAGACCAATGAGCAGTTCTTC CASSLFPRNVGGKTNEQFF
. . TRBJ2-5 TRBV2 TGTGCCAGCAGTGGTAGCAGGGCGACCCAGTACTTC CASSGSRATQYF
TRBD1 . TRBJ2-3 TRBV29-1 TGCAGCGTTGGAGGGATTACCGGGACAGGCAGATACGATCAGTATTTT CSVGGITGTGRYDQYF
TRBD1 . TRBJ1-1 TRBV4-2 TGTGCCAGCAGCCAGCCGACAGGGAGAAACACTGAAGCTTTCTTT CASSQPTGRNTEAFF
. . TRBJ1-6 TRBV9 TGTGCCAGTGGAGACCTCCGGGAGGCTTCACCCCTCCACTTT CASGDLREASPLHF
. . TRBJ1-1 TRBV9 TGTGCCAGCAGCGCGCTAGCGGGTAACACTGAAGCTTTCTTT CASSALAGNTEAFF
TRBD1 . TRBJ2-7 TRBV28 TGTGCCAGCAGTTCTACGGTGGGACAGGATTTCTACGAGCAGTACTTC CASSSTVGQDFYEQYF
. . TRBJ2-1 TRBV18 TGTGCCAGCTCGGAAGGGAGAGGCACCTACAATGAGCAGTTCTTC CASSEGRGTYNEQFF
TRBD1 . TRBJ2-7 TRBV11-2 TGTGCCAGCAGCTGGGACAGGGATTACTCCTACGAGCAGTACTTC CASSWDRDYSYEQYF
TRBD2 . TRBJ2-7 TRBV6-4 TGTGCCAGCACCCGACTAGCGGGGGGACACGAGCAGTACTTC CASTRLAGGHEQYF
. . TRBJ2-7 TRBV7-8 TGTGCCAGCAGCCCGAGGGACTTCTACGAGCAGTACTTC CASSPRDFYEQYF
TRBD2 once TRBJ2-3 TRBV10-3 TGTGCCATCAAAACTAGCGGGAGGACAGATACGCAGTATTTT CAIKTSGRTDTQYF
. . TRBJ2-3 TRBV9 TGTGCCAGCAGCGTAGGGGCCGGAACGGATACGCAGTATTTT CASSVGAGTDTQYF
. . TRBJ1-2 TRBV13 TGTGCCAGCAGCTTAGTAAGGGGCGACGGCTACACCTTC CASSLVRGDGYTF
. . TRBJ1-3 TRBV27 TGTGCCAGCGGGGGAGGGGTATCTGGAAACACCATATATTTT CASGGGVSGNTIYF